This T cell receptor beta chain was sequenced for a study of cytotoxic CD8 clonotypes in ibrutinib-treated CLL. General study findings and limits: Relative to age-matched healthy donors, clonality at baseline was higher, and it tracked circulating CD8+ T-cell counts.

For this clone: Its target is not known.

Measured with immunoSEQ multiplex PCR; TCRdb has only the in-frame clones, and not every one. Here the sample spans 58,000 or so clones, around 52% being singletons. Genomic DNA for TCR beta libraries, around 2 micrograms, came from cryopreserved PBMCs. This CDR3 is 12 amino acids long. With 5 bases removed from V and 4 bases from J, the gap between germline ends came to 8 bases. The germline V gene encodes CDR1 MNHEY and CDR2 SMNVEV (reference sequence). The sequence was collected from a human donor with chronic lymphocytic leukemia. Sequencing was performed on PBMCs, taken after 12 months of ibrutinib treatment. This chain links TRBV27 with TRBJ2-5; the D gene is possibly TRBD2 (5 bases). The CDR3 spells CASSQRGETQYF. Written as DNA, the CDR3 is TGTGCCAGCAGTCAACGGGGAGAGACCCAGTACTTC.